This T cell receptor (beta chain) was documented in a study of cytomegalovirus exposure and HLA in healthy donors. Study conclusions and caveats: Follow-up analysis later connected one missense variant in DCLRE1C with trimming of TCR beta V- and J-genes.

PCR primers comprised 60 Vbeta and 13 Jbeta primers. Using immunoSEQ multiplex PCR, the repertoire was profiled, and TCRdb retains in-frame clones only, with some absent. The sample gives 150,000 to 200,000 clones, 79% of which show up once; roughly 0.64% is in the top ten. All donors participated as healthy donors of bone marrow. Concerning this clone itself: Antigen unknown.

This sequence originates from a woman in her 40s in good health and CMV-seronegative. The sequenced material came from PBMCs.

CDR3: CAIHQGTSGSHEQYF. The CDR3 DNA sequence: TGTGCCATTCACCAGGGGACTAGCGGGAGCCACGAGCAGTACTTC. The chain employs TRBV10-3 and TRBJ2-7, with 14 bases matching TRBD2. Germline values: CDR1 ENHRY, CDR2 SYGVKD. The CDR3 totals 15 residues. J gave up 5 bases and V 9 bases, and 9 bases lay outside the gene matches.